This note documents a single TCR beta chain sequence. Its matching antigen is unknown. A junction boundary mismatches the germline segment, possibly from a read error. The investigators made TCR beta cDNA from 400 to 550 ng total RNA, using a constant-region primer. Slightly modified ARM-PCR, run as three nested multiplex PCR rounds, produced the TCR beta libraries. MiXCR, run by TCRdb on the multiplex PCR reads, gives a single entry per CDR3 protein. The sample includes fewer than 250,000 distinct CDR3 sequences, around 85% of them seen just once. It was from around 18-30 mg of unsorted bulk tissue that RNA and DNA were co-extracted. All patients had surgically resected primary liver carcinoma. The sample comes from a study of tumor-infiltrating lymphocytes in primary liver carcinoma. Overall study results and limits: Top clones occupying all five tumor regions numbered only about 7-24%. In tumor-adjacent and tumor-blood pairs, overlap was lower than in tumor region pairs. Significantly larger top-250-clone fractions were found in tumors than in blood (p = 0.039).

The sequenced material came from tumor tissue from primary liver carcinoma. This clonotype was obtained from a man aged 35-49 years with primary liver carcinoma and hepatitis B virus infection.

The CDR3 bases are TGCGCCAGCAACCAAGAAGCTAGCGAATTATATGAGCAGTCCTTC. It specifies CASNQEASELYEQSF. The V gene is TRBV4-1, the J gene TRBJ2-1, with a tentative D call TRBD2 (6 bases). The CDR3 contains 15 residues. Germline assignment: CDR1 MGHRA and CDR2 YSYEKL.